This paragraph reports one T cell receptor beta chain. These data belong to a study of OX40 agonist ivuxolimab in advanced cancers. The table came from immunoSEQ multiplex PCR; TCRdb's copy has only in-frame clones and leaves some out. This sample has about 70,000 clones, with about 94% found just once. The V gene's germline CDR1 is SGHAT and CDR2 FQNNGV. V was cut by 2 bases and J by 1 base, with 17 bases left in between. This CDR3 is 17 amino acids long. Specimen: CD4+ or CD8+ T cells sorted from blood, collected in a trial of the OX40 agonist ivuxolimab. This chain uses TRBV11-2 with TRBJ1-1, with a possible D match to TRBD1 (5 bases). The sequence derives from an adult with an advanced solid tumor such as melanoma, head and neck, liver or kidney cancer. The DNA for the CDR3 is TGTGCCAGCAGCTTACTAGGGGCGCGGAGGGCGAACACTGAAGCTTTCTTT. This encodes CASSLLGARRANTEAFF.